This T cell receptor beta chain was identified in a study of chemoradiotherapy in HPV16-positive cancers. General study points: Better recurrence-free survival went with HPV-responsive T-cell expansion in HPV16-positive patients. Only a couple of HPV16-positive patients supplied the functional HPV-specificity definition. During treatment, candidate HPV-specific clones and E7-related motifs expanded in tumor.

V was pared by 2 bases and J by 3 bases, with 7 bases between. This CDR3 has 13 amino acids. The germline V gene has CDR1 LGHNA and CDR2 YNFKEQ. Samples were taken several times over chemoradiotherapy. Libraries were prepared by immunoSEQ multiplex PCR; TCRdb keeps only in-frame clonotypes and omits some of them. In the table there are some 12,000 clones, about four fifths of which are singletons. Turning to this clone: Its antigen is not known.

This sample was obtained from a patient who underwent chemoradiotherapy. The chain couples TRBV4-2 to TRBJ1-1; D gene ambiguous. This receptor was taken from a human donor with HPV-associated anogenital cancer. The DNA of the CDR3 is TGTGCCAGCAGCCAACCGGGCTACACTGAAGCTTTCTTT. Translation: CASSQPGYTEAFF.